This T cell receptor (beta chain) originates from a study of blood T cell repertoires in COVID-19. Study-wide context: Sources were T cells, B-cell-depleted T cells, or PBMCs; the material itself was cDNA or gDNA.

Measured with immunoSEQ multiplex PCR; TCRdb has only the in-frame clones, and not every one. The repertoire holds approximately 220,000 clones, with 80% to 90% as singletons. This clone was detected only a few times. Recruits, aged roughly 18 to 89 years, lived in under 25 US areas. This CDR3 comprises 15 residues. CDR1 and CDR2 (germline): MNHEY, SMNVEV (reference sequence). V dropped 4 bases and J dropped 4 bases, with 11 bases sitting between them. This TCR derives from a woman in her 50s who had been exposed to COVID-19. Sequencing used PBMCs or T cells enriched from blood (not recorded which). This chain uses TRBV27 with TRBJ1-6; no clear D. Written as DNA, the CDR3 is TGTGCCAGCAGTTCGGCGGGTCCGTATAATTCACCCCTCCACTTT. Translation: CASSSAGPYNSPLHF.